This TCR beta chain was observed in a study of CD8+ T cells in alopecia areata. This clone was observed once. The antigen is unknown. General observations from the study: Normal scalp showed lower clonality than lesional scalp, especially alopecia totalis/universalis.

Germline values: CDR1 GTSNPN, CDR2 SVGIG (reference sequence). This CDR3 spans 14 amino acids. J was trimmed by 4 bases and V by 4 bases; bases with no gene match: 8. It was cDNA, reverse transcribed from extracted RNA, that served as the sequencing template. The table came from immunoSEQ multiplex PCR; TCRdb's copy has only in-frame clones and leaves some out. The sample lists under 300,000 clones, around 67% seen once, with roughly 1.2% in the top ten. The clonotype was recovered from a human donor with alopecia areata. The input for sequencing was CD4+ T cells sorted from blood, taken at week 0. This chain joins TRBV30 and TRBJ2-7; 9 positions match TRBD1. CDR3 nucleotide sequence: TGTGCCTGGACTAGAGGGACAGGGCTATACGAGCAGTACTTC. Translation gives CAWTRGTGLYEQYF.